This TCR beta chain was obtained from a study of PD-1 blockade in mismatch repair-deficient tumors (dated by TCRdb to 2017 to 2019). For the wider study: The trial enrolled more than 85 consecutive patients with some twelve mismatch repair-deficient cancer types between 2013 and September 2016, all previously treated and progressing. Tumor-associated T cell clones in the peripheral blood of patients responding to PD-1 blockade were tracked using deep sequencing of TCR CDR3 regions. Overall study results and their limits: Clones residing in the tumor, which were often undetectable in blood before treatment, expanded quickly after pembrolizumab and then contracted, generally before radiologic responses.

Library preparation used the immunoSEQ multiplex PCR assay. TCRdb re-hosts the immuneACCESS table, in-frame sequences only. Its copies lack some clones; in the studies checked, an unresolved V gene accounts for under half of them, and the cause for the rest is not known. This sample gives 35,000 to 45,000 clones in total; 80% to 90% of them show up just once. The ten largest clones take up roughly 3.9% of the sample. Mismatch repair deficiency in every enrolled patient was established by polymerase chain reaction or immunohistochemistry. TCR sequencing was carried out for three patients who responded to pembrolizumab therapy. The phase II trial prospectively tested pembrolizumab PD-1 blockade in advanced mismatch repair-deficient cancers regardless of tissue of origin. Peripheral blood T cell samples were gathered serially, both before PD-1 blockade started and at multiple time points afterward. The timing of each blood sample was reported as weeks after the first dose of pembrolizumab.

Note on this clone: Its antigen remains undetermined. Base qualities are missing; no much larger clone stands one base away.

In the germline V gene, CDR1 corresponds to SGHVS and CDR2 to FQNEAQ. At the junction V is shortened by 0 bases and J by 11 bases, with 18 bases in between. The CDR3 spans 15 residues, from the cysteine through the phenylalanine. Solely the CDR3 DNA is kept, with 45 bases framed from the first base. In this chain, TRBV7-8 is recombined with TRBJ2-3, with TRBD1 perhaps the D gene, on 6 matching bases. Source: peripheral blood, taken roughly 75 weeks after starting pembrolizumab. The receptor comes from an adult with mismatch repair-deficient cancer. The nucleotide sequence is TGTGCCAGCAGCTTAGCTCCAGGGGCCCATGTAGGGCAGTATTTT. Translated, it gives CASSLAPGAHVGQYF.